This T cell receptor (beta chain) was sequenced in a study of T cell clonality in common variable immunodeficiency (dated by TCRdb to about 2015). Its CDR3 holds 11 amino acids, cysteine through phenylalanine. The DNA shown is the part of the CDR3 that was read: 24 bases, in frame from base 1. The germline V gene (reference sequence) sets CDR1 to DFQATT and CDR2 to SNEGSKA. Trimming removed 4 bases from V and 4 bases from J, leaving 4 bases between the germline ends. Beyond this particular receptor, the publication reports: Despite equal DNA input, controls averaged approximately 82,000 unique sequences per sample versus roughly 32,000 in CVID samples. Correlations between repertoire features and clinical complications were limited by patient heterogeneity within the CVID cohort. Fewer TCRbeta clones were shared among CVID subjects than among healthy controls (p < 0.0001). The authors noted that sequencing repertoires of T cell subpopulations would be needed to clarify what caused the increased clonality in CVID. Fewer deletions and N-nucleotide insertions were reportedly observed in CVID TCRbeta sequences, and highly modified clones with 13 or more V deletions were reportedly absent from CVID TCRbeta sequences. Compared with healthy controls, CVID subjects showed increased TCRbeta clonality (t-test p = 0.018), a feature most characteristic of about a third of subjects.

Equivalent amounts of genomic DNA from CVID and control samples were used as sequencing input. For every sample, a 60 bp segment covering the rearranged TCRbeta CDR3 region was amplified and then sequenced. TCRbeta amplification used the immunoSEQ assay, a bias-corrected multiplex PCR with high-throughput sequencing. On the authors' methods: Every unique nucleotide sequence counted as a clone and was annotated with V, D and J genes, copy number and frequency. Sequences were labeled productive if in frame, and non-productive if out of frame or containing stop codons. Clonality was calculated from Shannon's entropy as previously described. The predicted amino acid sequences of productive clones were used to derive mean CDR3 Kyte-Doolittle hydropathy. Hierarchical clustering of scaled V gene usage was performed with the R hclust function using Manhattan distance and complete linkage. Sharing of clones by CDR3 amino acid sequence was evaluated by resampling 12 repertoires per group over 100 rounds. The repertoires were screened for 65 to 75 published EBV-specific TCRbeta sequences and approximately 230 published CMV-specific TCRbeta sequences. Analysis left out a couple of CVID samples that produced under 10,000 sequences, so about 41 CVID repertoires remained. The immuneACCESS repertoire file appears here via TCRdb, limited to in-frame rearrangements. These files lack a portion of the clones; in checked studies, under half of the deficit traces to unresolved V genes, and the cause of the others is not known. The V and J calls and clone size come from that table; D and trimming were worked out from the DNA. The table notes roughly 39,000 clones here, none of them singletons. Together, the top ten hold 6% of the sample.

This clone has ten or more counts. Its antigen target is currently unknown. The CDR3 end falls 3 residues outside the read, so it is completed with the germline J gene. Standard criteria were used to diagnose CVID, namely serum IgG, IgA and/or IgM reduced below the normal range together with specific antibody deficiency. There were 40 to 50 subjects in the CVID group (about 29 male and roughly 15 female), ranging in age from about 8 to 65 years, with a mean age of 40. Most of the CVID patients and most of the healthy controls were of Caucasian heritage. At the time of study participation, every CVID subject had been on replacement immunoglobulin therapy for one year or longer. At blood collection, none of the CVID subjects was ill or on immunomodulatory or immunosuppressive medication. Heparinized peripheral whole blood samples of roughly 5 to 8.5 ml were obtained from each donor. Genomic DNA from adults with common variable immune deficiency (CVID) and from healthy adult controls was used for sequencing of TCRbeta CDR3 repertoires. Diluted blood was subjected to density centrifugation over Hypaque 1077 or Ficoll-Paque for isolation of peripheral blood mononuclear cells. Unsorted mononuclear cells served as the source of genomic DNA, which was extracted either by Qiagen column purification or by a centrifugation-based method.

The clonotype originates from a human donor with common variable immunodeficiency. Sequenced material: peripheral blood mononuclear cells. Recombination connected TRBV20-1 to TRBJ2-2; the D gene cannot be named for sure. Here the CDR3 is given as CSATVTGELFF. CDR3 bases read: TGCAGTGCTACAGTCACCGGGGAG.